This T cell receptor (beta chain) came from a study of low-dose radiotherapy and immunotherapy resistance in tumors (dated by TCRdb to 2021 to 2024). Background on the whole study: In Cohort 1, 0.5 Gy per fraction was delivered every 2 weeks, and a total PTV dose of 6.5 Gy was prescribed. In Cohort 2, 1 Gy per fraction was delivered every two weeks, for a total of 13 Gy over 26 weeks. Nivolumab and ipilimumab were both given intravenously, with nivolumab at a 240 mg flat dose every two weeks and ipilimumab at 1 mg/kg every six weeks. Cyclophosphamide 200 mg/m2 was given intravenously every two weeks, one day before each radiation and immunotherapy administration. Starting on cycle 1 day 1, patients took 300 mg of aspirin by mouth once a day for four cycles. Trial participants were not randomized into treatment groups. The translational analysis covered eight patients: three from the first dose cohort and the first five from the second dose cohort.

The time point label, read with the paper, signifies: after trial treatment. The treatment or condition label here, explained by the study, means: LDRT plus nivolumab, ipilimumab, low-dose cyclophosphamide and aspirin (RACIN trial). Donors were enrolled in RACIN, a single-arm phase I dose-escalation trial in which nivolumab, ipilimumab, aspirin, low-dose cyclophosphamide and low-dose radiotherapy were combined. Patients were eligible if they had advanced solid tumors that were TIL-negative. Sequencing took place on an Illumina HiSeq 2500. Superscript III and a set of TRAV- and TRBV-specific primers were used to synthesize first-strand cDNA, so that both TCRalpha and TCRbeta chains were covered. TCRs were amplified for about 20 PCR cycles with Phusion, using a constant-region primer paired with the adapter attached to the V primers. The isolated mRNA was amplified using the MessageAmp II aRNA Amplification Kit, with in vitro transcription performed for approximately 16 hours at 37 degrees C. The Dynabeads mRNA DIRECT Purification Kit was used to isolate the mRNA for TCR sequencing. A second 25-cycle Phusion PCR added indexed Illumina adapters, and products were purified with AMPure XP beads. The original pipeline was this. Using custom Perl scripts, TCR sequences that encoded the same protein were pooled, out-of-frame sequences were dropped, and the abundance of each clonotype was calculated. The analysis excluded TCR sequences that were supported by just one read. Among the metrics used to describe the repertoires were Shannon entropy, Gini index, clonality, richness, and the frequency of TCRs shared between repertoires. TCRdb trimmed public reads at Q25 via fastp, called clones via MiXCR and kept in-frame beta chains. Each entry merges the rows of one CDR3 protein and shows their most common DNA and genes. These V and J calls derive from TCRdb rather than the authors' analysis. Recorded for this sample are around 84,000 distinct CDR3 sequences; about 17% of them occurred a single time. The ten largest clones add up to approximately 1.5% of the sample.

Details on this clonotype: It has no known antigen specificity. Base qualities are not at hand, and no much larger clone is one base apart.

CDR1 and CDR2, looked up from the germline V gene, are MNHEY and SVGEGT. The CDR3 runs 13 amino acids, cysteine and phenylalanine included. Only the CDR3 portion is preserved as DNA: 39 bases, with reading frame beginning at the first base. Cut back by 6 bases and 6 bases, the V and J ends lie 15 bases apart. The rearranged segments are TRBV6-2 or TRBV6-3 and TRBJ2-7; the D gene is perhaps TRBD1, on 6 matching bases. The TCR sequence derives from a male donor with prostate cancer. This specimen was PBMCs, taken after low-dose radiotherapy plus immunotherapy. The nucleotide sequence is given as TGTGCCAGCAGACAAACAGGGATAGGCGAGCAGTACTTC. Translation gives CASRQTGIGEQYF.